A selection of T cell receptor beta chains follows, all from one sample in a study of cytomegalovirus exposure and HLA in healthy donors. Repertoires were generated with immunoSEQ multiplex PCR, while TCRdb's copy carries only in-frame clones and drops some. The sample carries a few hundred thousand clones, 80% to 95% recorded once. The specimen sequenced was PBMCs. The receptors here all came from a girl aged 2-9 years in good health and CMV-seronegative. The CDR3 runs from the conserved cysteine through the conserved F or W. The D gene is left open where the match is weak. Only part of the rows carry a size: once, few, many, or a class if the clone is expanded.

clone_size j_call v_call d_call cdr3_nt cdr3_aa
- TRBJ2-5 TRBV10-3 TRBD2 TGTGCCATCAGTGACCTAGCGGGAGCGGGGGAGACCCAGTACTTC CAISDLAGAGETQYF
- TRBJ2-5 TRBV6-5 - TGTGCCAGTCAAGACAGGAAGGAGACCCAGTACTTC CASQDRKETQYF
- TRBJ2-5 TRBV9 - TGTGCCAGCAGCGGCCCGGCGGGTAGCGGCCAAGAGACCCAGTACTTC CASSGPAGSGQETQYF
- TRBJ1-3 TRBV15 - TGTGCCACCACCAACTCTGGAAACACCATATATTTT CATTNSGNTIYF
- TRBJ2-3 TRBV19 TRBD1 TGTGGAAGCAGGGGGCAGACAGATACGCAGTATTTT CGSRGQTDTQYF
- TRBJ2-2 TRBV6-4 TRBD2 TGTGCCAGCAGCCCGACTAGCGGGAGGCCCCCCAAGCCCGACGGGGAGCTGTTTTTT CASSPTSGRPPKPDGELFF
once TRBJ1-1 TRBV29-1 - TGCAGCGTGCAGTCAGGGATGAACACTGAAGCTTTCTTT CSVQSGMNTEAFF
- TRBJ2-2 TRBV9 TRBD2 TGTGCCAGCGGGACTAGCGGGAGAGGCACCGGGGAGCTGTTTTTT CASGTSGRGTGELFF
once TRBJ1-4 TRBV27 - TGTGCCAGCAGCACTAGGGACGGCGGAGGGGAAAAACTGTTTTTT CASSTRDGGGEKLFF
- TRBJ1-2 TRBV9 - TGTGCCAGCAGCGCAGCCGGGACTCACTATGGCTACACCTTC CASSAAGTHYGYTF
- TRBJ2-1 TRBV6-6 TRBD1 TGTGCCAGCATCTTCCGGGACAGTTACAATGAGCAGTTCTTC CASIFRDSYNEQFF
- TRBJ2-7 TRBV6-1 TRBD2 TGTGCCAGCAGTGAATGGAGACCGGGACTAGCGGGGGGGCTCGCGCAGTACTTC CASSEWRPGLAGGLAQYF
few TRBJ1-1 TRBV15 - TGTGCCACCAGCTTCAGGGCAGGGGAGGGCACTGAAGCTTTCTTT CATSFRAGEGTEAFF
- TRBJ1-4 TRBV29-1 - TGCAGCGCCCGGGGTCGGGGTAATGAAAAACTGTTTTTT CSARGRGNEKLFF
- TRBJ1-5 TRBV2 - TGTGCCAGCAGTGAGAATCCAGGGGACAATCAGCCCCAGCATTTT CASSENPGDNQPQHF
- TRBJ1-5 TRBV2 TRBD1 TGTGCCAGCAGTGGGGACAGGTCTTGGGGAGTCGGTCAGCCCCAGCATTTT CASSGDRSWGVGQPQHF
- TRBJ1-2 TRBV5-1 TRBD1 TGCGCCAGCAGCTCGGACAGGGGAAACTTTGGCTACACCTTC CASSSDRGNFGYTF
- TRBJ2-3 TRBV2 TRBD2 TGTGCCAGCAGTGAATACGCTAGCGGGGGGGATACGCAGTATTTT CASSEYASGGDTQYF
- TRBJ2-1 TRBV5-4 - TGTGCCAGCAGCTCCCCGTCCGCGGCCAAAAATGAGCAGTTCTTC CASSSPSAAKNEQFF
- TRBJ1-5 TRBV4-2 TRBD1 TGTGCCAGCAGCCAAGGTCGGGGACAGGGAGCCTCGGCCCAGCATTTT CASSQGRGQGASAQHF
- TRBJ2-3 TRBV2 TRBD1 TGTGCCAGCACCGGGGGGACAGGGGGCCGATGGGGCACAGATACGCAGTATTTT CASTGGTGGRWGTDTQYF
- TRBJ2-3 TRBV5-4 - TGTGCCAGCAGCCCGAACACAGGGCGATACAGCCTAATGGATACGCAGTATTTT CASSPNTGRYSLMDTQYF
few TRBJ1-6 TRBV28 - TGTGCCAGCAGTTTGGCAGGGGTAGTTAATTCACCCCTCCACTTT CASSLAGVVNSPLHF
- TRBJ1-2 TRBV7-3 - TGTGCCAGCAGCTTAATGGGAGGGGGACGGGATGGCTACACCTTC CASSLMGGGRDGYTF
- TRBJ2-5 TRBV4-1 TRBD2 TGCGCCAGCAGCCCCACTGGGGCGGGGGGGCCGGTGGAGACCCAGTACTTC CASSPTGAGGPVETQYF
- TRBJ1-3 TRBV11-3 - TGTGCCAGCAGCTTATCTGGGAGGCCGGACACCATATATTTT CASSLSGRPDTIYF
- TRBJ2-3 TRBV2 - TGTGCCAGCAGTGGGCTACTAGGCGGGGATACGCAGTATTTT CASSGLLGGDTQYF
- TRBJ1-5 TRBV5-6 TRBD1 TGCGCCAGCAGCCAAGAGGCAGAACAGGGGGATCAGCCCCAGCATTTT CASSQEAEQGDQPQHF
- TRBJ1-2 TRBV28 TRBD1 TGTGCCAGCAGCCCCCCCGGGACAGGGAACTATGGCTACACCTTC CASSPPGTGNYGYTF
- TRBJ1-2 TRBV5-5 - TGTGCCAGCAGCTTACAGGGAAACTATGGCTACACCTTC CASSLQGNYGYTF
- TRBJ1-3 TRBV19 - TGTGCCAGTAGCCCACAGGTGGCGGGAAACACCATATATTTT CASSPQVAGNTIYF
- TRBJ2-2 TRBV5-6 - TGTGCCAGCAGCTTGGGAGGTATGCTGTTTTTT CASSLGGMLFF
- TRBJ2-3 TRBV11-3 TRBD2 TGTGCCAGCAGCCTTAGCGGGAGCGGGGCAGATACGCAGTATTTT CASSLSGSGADTQYF
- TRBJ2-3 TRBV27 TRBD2 TGTGCCAGCAGTAGAAGGGCGGGAGGGCAAGATACGCAGTATTTT CASSRRAGGQDTQYF
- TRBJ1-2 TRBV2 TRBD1 TGTGCCAGCACCCCGGGACAGGGGGCACTTGAGGGCTACACCTTC CASTPGQGALEGYTF
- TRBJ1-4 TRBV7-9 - TGTGCCAGCAGCCTTCCCGGAGGCAAGGAAAAACTGTTTTTT CASSLPGGKEKLFF